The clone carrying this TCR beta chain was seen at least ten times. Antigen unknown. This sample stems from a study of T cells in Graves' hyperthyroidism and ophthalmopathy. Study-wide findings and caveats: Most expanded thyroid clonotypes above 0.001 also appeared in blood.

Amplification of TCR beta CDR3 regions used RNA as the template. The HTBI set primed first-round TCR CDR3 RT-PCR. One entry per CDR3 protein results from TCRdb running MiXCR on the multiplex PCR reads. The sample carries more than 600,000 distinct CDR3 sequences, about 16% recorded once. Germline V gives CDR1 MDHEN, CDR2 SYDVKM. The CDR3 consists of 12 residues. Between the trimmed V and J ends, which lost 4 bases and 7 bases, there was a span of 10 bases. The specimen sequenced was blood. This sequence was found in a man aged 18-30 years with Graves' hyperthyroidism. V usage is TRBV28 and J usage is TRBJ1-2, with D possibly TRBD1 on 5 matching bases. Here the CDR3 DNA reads TGTGCCAGCAGTTCATCTAGGGGTGGCTACACCTTC. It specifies CASSSSRGGYTF.